The 23 T cell receptor beta chains presented below share a single source sample, sequenced in a study of CD8 T cells in ankylosing spondylitis. TCRdb ran MiXCR on the 5' RACE reads and lists one entry per CDR3 protein. The sample shows around 300,000 distinct CDR3 sequences, approximately 15% of them seen only once. Sequences were obtained from blood, either unsorted or a sorted T cell fraction (not recorded which). Source of these receptors: a male donor with ankylosing spondylitis or in good health (not recorded which).

This rearrangement joins TRBV2 to TRBJ1-4; 7 bases fit TRBD1. V lost 7 bases, J lost 4 bases, and 6 bases stayed unmatched. Germline CDR1 is SNHLY and CDR2 is FYNNEI. The CDR3 loop spans 14 amino acids. The CDR3 bases are TGTGCCAGCAAAAGGGGGCATATTAATGAAAAACTGTTTTTT. Protein: CASKRGHINEKLFF.

This clonotype has a handful of counts. The chain joins TRBV20-1 to TRBJ2-6; a possible D gene is TRBD2 (6 bases). The CDR3 totals 21 residues. Germline V gene data show CDR1 as DFQATT and CDR2 as SNEGSKA (reference sequence). V lost 2 bases, J lost 0 bases, and 26 bases lay in between. CDR3 DNA sequence: TGCAGTGCTAGACCCATTCGGGCGGAGGGATTTACAACCTCTGGGGCCAACGTCCTGACTTTC. Residues: CSARPIRAEGFTTSGANVLTF.

This clonotype was seen a few times. This rearrangement joins TRBV12-3 or TRBV12-4 to TRBJ1-2; maybe TRBD1 (6 bases). This CDR3 has 15 residues. Between the trimmed V and J ends, which lost 6 bases and 7 bases, there was a span of 21 bases. The DNA for the CDR3 is TGTGCCAGCAGCCCCCACACAGGGAAATGGGGTGGCTACACCTTC. Translating gives CASSPHTGKWGGYTF.

This clonotype has at least ten counts. The chain joins TRBV20-1 to TRBJ1-4; D not certain. The CDR3 has 13 amino acids. Germline CDR1 reads DFQATT; CDR2 reads SNEGSKA (reference sequence). Trimming pared 4 bases from V and 5 bases from J, leaving 11 bases between. CDR3 sequence (DNA): TGCAGTGCTACACGGGTAGCCAATGAAAAACTGTTTTTT. It encodes CSATRVANEKLFF.

The chain couples TRBV25-1 to TRBJ2-7; D is possibly TRBD1 (6 bases). CDR3 size: 12 residues. V lost 6 bases, J lost 5 bases, and 11 bases lay in between. From germline, CDR1 is MGHDK and CDR2 SYGVNS. The CDR3 region is CASRGQNDEQYF. In DNA, the CDR3 is TGTGCCAGCAGAGGACAGAACGACGAGCAGTACTTC.

This chain connects TRBV6-5 to TRBJ1-4; 7 nucleotides line up with TRBD1. In germline, CDR1 is MNHEY, CDR2 SVGAGI. The CDR3 runs 14 residues. With V trimmed by 2 bases and J by 8 bases, 5 bases remained unmatched. The CDR3 DNA reads as TGTGCCAGCAGTTACAGGGGGCATAAGGAAAAACTGTTTTTT. This gives the protein CASSYRGHKEKLFF.

The J gene is TRBJ2-1, the V gene TRBV7-2; 11 nucleotides align to TRBD2. The ends lost 0 bases at V and 10 bases at J; junction bases unmatched: 8. Germline V gene sequence: CDR1 SGHTA, CDR2 FQGNSA. The CDR3 consists of 16 residues. The DNA of the CDR3 is TGTGCCAGCAGCTTAGCTAGCGGGGGGGTGGTCGGAGAGCAGTTCTTC. Its translation is CASSLASGGVVGEQFF.

In its sample, this clonotype was seen a few times. V gene TRBV9 combines with J gene TRBJ1-2; D possibly corresponds to TRBD1 (6 bases). The V gene lost 5 bases and the J gene lost 7 bases, with 24 bases spanning the gap. Germline CDR1 reads SGDLS; CDR2 reads YYNGEE. The CDR3 contains 16 residues. The CDR3 loop reads CASRDIQGRMRSGYTF. In DNA form, the CDR3 reads TGTGCCAGCAGGGACATACAGGGAAGGATGAGAAGTGGCTACACCTTC.

The chain uses TRBV5-1 and TRBJ1-5; the D is unclear. Per the germline V gene, CDR1 is SGHRS and CDR2 is YFSETQ. Trimming stripped 7 bases from V and 5 bases from J, with 10 bases between. The CDR3 spans 12 residues. The CDR3 nucleotides are TGCGCCAGCGCGCTGGTAGATCAGCCCCAGCATTTT. Its translation is CASALVDQPQHF.

This clonotype was seen once. The chain combines TRBV15 with TRBJ1-1; the match to TRBD1 covers 8 bases. The trim removed 1 base at V and 3 bases at J, leaving 10 bases unmatched. The CDR3 is made up of 17 amino acids. CDR1 is LNHNV, CDR2 YYDKDF, per germline (reference sequence). The CDR3 nucleotides are TGTGCCACCAGCAGAGTATGGACAGGGAGGCCCCACACTGAAGCTTTCTTT. Translated: CATSRVWTGRPHTEAFF.

The rearrangement uses TRBV15 and TRBJ1-1; a weak D match, TRBD1 (6 bases). This CDR3 contains 14 residues. Germline CDR1 LNHNV, CDR2 YYDKDF (reference sequence). The germline V and J ends were trimmed by 2 bases and 1 base, with 8 bases remaining between them. The CDR3 region is CATSRKTGNTEAFF. The CDR3 nucleotides are TGTGCCACCAGCAGAAAGACAGGGAACACTGAAGCTTTCTTT.

The genes are TRBV6-1 and TRBJ1-5, with 10 bases aligning to TRBD1. The CDR3 covers 13 residues. Unmatched junction bases numbered 1, after V lost 8 bases and J lost 3 bases. Germline CDR1 reads MNHNS; CDR2 reads SASEGT. The CDR3 coding sequence is TGTGCCAGCGGACAGGGGGACAATCAGCCCCAGCATTTT. Translating it yields CASGQGDNQPQHF.

The rearrangement links TRBV12-3 or TRBV12-4 to TRBJ2-7; D gene ambiguous. Trimming cost V 5 bases and J 4 bases, with 12 bases left between them. The CDR3 runs 13 residues. This CDR3 is CASSPPSRYEQYF. The DNA of the CDR3 is TGTGCCAGCAGTCCTCCTTCGCGTTACGAGCAGTACTTC.

This clonotype was recorded a few times. The rearrangement joins TRBV7-2 to TRBJ2-5; a possible D gene is TRBD2 (6 bases). The germline V gene encodes CDR1 SGHTA and CDR2 FQGNSA. This CDR3 has 15 amino acids. The V end was cut by 4 bases, the J end by 5 bases, with 17 bases between. Written as DNA, the CDR3 is TGTGCCAGCAGCTCTCGATCTCGGAGCGGGGAGACCCAGTACTTC. Translation: CASSSRSRSGETQYF.

This clonotype was seen a few times. The chain combines TRBV18 with TRBJ2-6; D remains ambiguous. This CDR3 comprises 17 residues. CDR1 KGHSH and CDR2 LQKENI come from the germline V gene. V lost 0 bases and J 1 base, leaving 10 bases between the germline ends. CDR3 nucleotide sequence: TGTGCCAGCTCACCACCTTACGGTAATTCTGGGGCCAACGTCCTGACTTTC. This sequence encodes CASSPPYGNSGANVLTF.

This clonotype has at least ten counts. The chain combines TRBV29-1 with TRBJ2-7; D remains ambiguous. This CDR3 comprises 11 residues. V lost 4 bases to trimming and J lost 0 bases, with 4 bases between them. The V gene's germline CDR1 is SQVTM and CDR2 ANQGSEA. This chain's CDR3 is CSVGNSYEQYF. Here the CDR3 DNA reads TGCAGCGTTGGCAACTCCTACGAGCAGTACTTC.

This clonotype has more than one count but fewer than ten. V and J are TRBV5-1 and TRBJ1-1; TRBD1 is a possible D gene (6 bases). The germline V and J ends were trimmed by 1 base and 0 bases, with 13 bases remaining between them. This CDR3 has 16 amino acids. Looked up from germline, CDR1 is SGHRS and CDR2 is YFSETQ. CDR3 protein: CASSLYTGTLNTEAFF. In DNA, the CDR3 is TGCGCCAGCAGCTTGTATACCGGGACATTGAACACTGAAGCTTTCTTT.

This clonotype showed up just a few times. V usage is TRBV2 and J usage is TRBJ2-7, with D possibly TRBD2 on 6 matching bases. V lost 6 bases to trimming and J lost 0 bases, with 9 bases between them. The CDR3 is 13 residues long. Germline lookup yields CDR1 SNHLY and CDR2 FYNNEI. The CDR3 loop is CASRRDLSYEQYF. CDR3 coding DNA: TGTGCCAGCAGGCGGGACCTCTCCTACGAGCAGTACTTC.

This clonotype was seen at least ten times. The chain is built from TRBV24-1 and TRBJ2-3, with D hard to call. The length of the CDR3 is 13 residues. Germline V gene data show CDR1 as KGHDR and CDR2 as SFDVKD. Trimming took 5 bases from V and 5 from J, leaving 10 bases between them. DNA of the CDR3: TGTGCCACCAGTGGCCTAGTTGGAGATACGCAGTATTTT. It encodes CATSGLVGDTQYF.

The V call is TRBV20-1, the J call TRBJ1-2; D gene ambiguous. V shed 4 bases and J shed 2 bases, with 8 bases lying between them. Germline assignment: CDR1 DFQATT and CDR2 SNEGSKA (reference sequence). This CDR3 spans 12 amino acids. CDR3 in amino acids: CSAKFGNYGYTF. The CDR3 nucleotides read TGCAGTGCTAAGTTTGGGAACTATGGCTACACCTTC.

The CDR3 loop reads CAWSVGFNYGYTF. The CDR3 DNA reads TGTGCCTGGAGTGTAGGATTTAACTATGGCTACACCTTC. The chain links TRBV30 to TRBJ1-2; no clear D gene. V was cut by 0 bases and J by 1 base, with 6 bases left in between. The germline V gene has CDR1 GTSNPN and CDR2 SVGIG (reference sequence). The CDR3 spans 13 residues.

The chain carries TRBV5-1 and TRBJ2-3; the match to TRBD2 covers 9 bases. CDR1 and CDR2 (germline): SGHRS, YFSETQ. The CDR3 sequence is 16 residues long. J gave up 2 bases and V 2 bases, and 6 bases lay outside the gene matches. CDR3 nucleotides: TGCGCCAGCAGCTTTAGGCTAGCGGGGATCACAGATACGCAGTATTTT. Amino acids: CASSFRLAGITDTQYF.

The chain couples TRBV29-1 to TRBJ2-2; D not resolved. V was cut by 4 bases and J by 4 bases, with 7 bases left in between. Germline V gives CDR1 SQVTM, CDR2 ANQGSEA. The CDR3 totals 12 residues. In DNA, the CDR3 is TGCAGCGTTGGAGGCAGCACCGGGGAGCTGTTTTTT. The encoded protein is CSVGGSTGELFF.